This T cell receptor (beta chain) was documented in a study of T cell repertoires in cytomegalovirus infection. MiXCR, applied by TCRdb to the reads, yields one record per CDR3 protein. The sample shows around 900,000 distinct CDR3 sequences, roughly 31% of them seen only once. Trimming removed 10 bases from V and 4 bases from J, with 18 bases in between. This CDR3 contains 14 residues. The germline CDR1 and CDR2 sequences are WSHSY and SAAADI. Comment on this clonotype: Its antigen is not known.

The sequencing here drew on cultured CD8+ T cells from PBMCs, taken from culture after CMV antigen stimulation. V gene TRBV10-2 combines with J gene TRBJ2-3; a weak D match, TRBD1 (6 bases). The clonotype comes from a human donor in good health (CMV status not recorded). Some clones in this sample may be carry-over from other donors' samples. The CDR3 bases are TGCGCCATCCTCAGAGGGGGTGACTCAGATACGCAGTATTTT. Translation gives CAILRGGDSDTQYF.